This TCR beta chain was sequenced in a study of cytomegalovirus exposure and HLA in healthy donors. The CDR3 is made up of 13 amino acids. V shed 6 bases, J shed 5 bases, and the junction held 5 bases outside the gene matches. Per the germline V gene, CDR1 is LNHDA and CDR2 is SQIVND (reference sequence). A multiplex PCR was run with 60 Vbeta primers and 13 Jbeta primers. Data came from immunoSEQ multiplex PCR; TCRdb stores just in-frame clones and leaves some out. The sample yields 200,000 to 250,000 clones, approximately 84% seen once. General observations from the study: Some V segments (TRBV6-2 and TRBV6-3 among them) were excluded as indistinguishable. Researchers reported from a later analysis that most CMV-associated TCR beta chains appeared HLA-restricted.

The table lists this clone with a few counts. Its specificity is not known. This TCR derives from a woman between 40 and 50 years old in good health and CMV-seronegative. This rearrangement joins TRBV19 to TRBJ1-1; 8 nucleotides match TRBD1. Sequenced: PBMCs. The CDR3 sequence: CASSLNRGTEAFF. In nucleotides, the CDR3 is TGTGCCAGTAGCCTCAACAGGGGGACTGAAGCTTTCTTT.